These 27 T cell receptor beta chains were all obtained from the same sample, sequenced in a study of T cells after yellow fever vaccination (dated by TCRdb to the late 2010s). The treatment or condition label, read with the paper, signifies: live attenuated yellow fever vaccine strain. Receptor amplification or capture employed 5' RACE. TCRdb shows the sequencer as Illumina NovaSeq 6000. The raw public reads went through TCRdb reprocessing: fastp at Q25, MiXCR clone calling, in-frame beta chains kept. Rows with one shared CDR3 protein collapse into an entry with the most common genes and DNA. The sample table shows some 350,000 distinct CDR3 sequences, and approximately 4% are seen once. 24% of the sample is in the top ten clones. This specimen was PBMCs, taken 5 days after the yellow fever booster vaccination. Source of these receptors: a man younger than 35 who received the YFV17D yellow fever vaccine.

This clonotype was seen ten or more times. CDR3 sequence reads: CASSLGGGKPYEQYF. The CDR3 DNA reads TGTGCCAGCAGCTTAGGGGGGGGCAAGCCCTACGAGCAGTACTTC. V gene TRBV7-2 combines with J gene TRBJ2-7, with a possible D match to TRBD2 (7 bases). The CDR3 extends over 15 amino acids. Trimming took off 1 base at V and 2 bases at J, with 12 bases between the two ends. Germline CDR1 reads SGHTA; CDR2 reads FQGNSA.

This clonotype was picked up a small number of times. The chain uses TRBV7-2 and TRBJ1-3; D unclear. V lost 8 bases, J lost 0 bases, and 11 bases lay in between. Per the germline V gene, CDR1 is SGHTA and CDR2 is FQGNSA. The CDR3 is 14 residues long. The CDR3 loop is CASSRGGSGNTIYF. The CDR3 nucleotides are TGTGCCAGCTCCCGGGGAGGCTCTGGAAACACCATATATTTT.

This clonotype occurred many times. This chain joins TRBV7-9 and TRBJ1-1, with a tentative D call TRBD1 (5 bases). Trimming took 1 base from V and 8 from J, leaving 14 bases between them. Germline CDR1 reads SEHNR; CDR2 reads FQNEAQ (reference sequence). The CDR3 has 14 residues. CDR3 DNA sequence: TGTGCCAGCAGCTTAGTCGCTGGGGGAGCCGAAGCTTTCTTT. Translating gives CASSLVAGGAEAFF.

The chain has TRBV5-1 and TRBJ1-1; 7 nucleotides match TRBD1. The V gene's germline CDR1 is SGHRS and CDR2 YFSETQ. The CDR3 runs to 17 residues. With V trimmed by 4 bases and J by 6 bases, 18 bases remained unmatched. CDR3 amino acids: CASSPRTGEALRAEAFF. For the CDR3, the DNA is TGCGCCAGCAGCCCGAGGACAGGAGAGGCGTTGAGGGCTGAAGCTTTCTTT.

This clonotype was seen only a few times. This chain connects TRBV5-5 to TRBJ2-3; no reliable D call. Per the germline V gene, CDR1 is SGHKS and CDR2 is YYEKEE (reference sequence). The CDR3 consists of 14 residues. Between the trimmed V and J ends, which lost 5 bases and 2 bases, there was a span of 12 bases. CDR3 protein: CASRGSTFTDTQYF. The CDR3 nucleotides are TGTGCCAGCAGAGGATCGACCTTCACAGATACGCAGTATTTT.

This clonotype was counted ten times or more. The chain links TRBV6-2 or TRBV6-3 to TRBJ1-5, with TRBD1 as a possible D gene (6 bases). The CDR3 length is 12 residues. Germline loops: CDR1 MNHEY, CDR2 SVGEGT. Trimming shortened V by 10 bases and J by 6 bases, and 13 bases separated the two germline ends. In nucleotides, the CDR3 is TGTGCCACCACAGGGAACCGTCAGCCCCAGCATTTT. This encodes CATTGNRQPQHF.

This clonotype was counted many times. This CDR3 reads CASSQGGGNQPQHF. The DNA of the CDR3 is TGTGCCAGCAGTCAAGGGGGCGGCAATCAGCCCCAGCATTTT. The chain couples TRBV12-3 or TRBV12-4 to TRBJ1-5; TRBD1 matches at 7 bases. The CDR3 extends over 14 amino acids. V shed 5 bases and J 2 bases; nucleotides not matched to a gene: 3.

The rearrangement uses TRBV6-6 and TRBJ1-2, with D perhaps matching TRBD1 (6 bases). The V gene lost 6 bases and the J gene lost 0 bases, with 17 bases spanning the gap. The germline gives CDR1 MNHNY, CDR2 SVGAGI (reference sequence). CDR3 length: 16 residues. CDR3 DNA sequence: TGTGCCAGCAGCTCTACCTCCAGACAGGCTAACTATGGCTACACCTTC. As protein: CASSSTSRQANYGYTF.

This clonotype was recorded at least ten times. The gene calls are TRBV11-2 and TRBJ2-5, with a weak D call TRBD2 (6 bases). Germline V gives CDR1 SGHAT, CDR2 FQNNGV. There are 14 residues in the CDR3. V shed 7 bases and J shed 5 bases, with 17 bases lying between them. DNA for the CDR3: TGTGCCAGCAATTCTGGAGTGGAGGGTGAGACCCAGTACTTC. Amino acids: CASNSGVEGETQYF.

The table lists this clonotype with many counts. V usage is TRBV7-8 and J usage is TRBJ2-2; 7 nucleotides match TRBD1. Germline CDR1 is SGHVS and CDR2 is FQNEAQ. The CDR3 has 15 residues. Trimming cost V 5 bases and J 4 bases; bases outside gene matches: 7. CDR3 DNA sequence: TGTGCCAGCAGCCTGGGACAGCGTTCCACCGGGGAGCTGTTTTTT. This translates into CASSLGQRSTGELFF.

The table lists this clonotype with many counts. This sequence joins TRBV5-1 and TRBJ1-6; D perhaps matches TRBD1 (6 bases). CDR1 is SGHRS and CDR2 is YFSETQ in the germline V gene. The CDR3 runs 15 residues. Trimming left V 3 bases short and J 5 bases short, with 12 bases between. The CDR3 DNA sequence: TGCGCCAGCAGCTGGGGGCCAGGGGATAATTCACCCCTCCACTTT. Protein product: CASSWGPGDNSPLHF.

This sequence joins TRBV10-1 and TRBJ2-5; TRBD1 might be the D (6 bases). Per the germline V gene, CDR1 is WNHNN and CDR2 is SYGVQD (reference sequence). The CDR3 has 15 amino acids. V lost 0 bases to trimming and J lost 4 bases, with 12 bases between them. As DNA, the CDR3 is TGCGCCAGCAGTGAGTCTGGGACAACCTTAGAGACCCAGTACTTC. Amino acid sequence: CASSESGTTLETQYF.

This clonotype was detected ten times or more. The chain recombines TRBV7-2 with TRBJ2-3; D not resolved. With 0 bases removed from V and 6 bases from J, the gap between germline ends came to 10 bases. The CDR3 sequence is 14 residues long. Per the germline V gene, CDR1 is SGHTA and CDR2 is FQGNSA. The CDR3 loop is CASSLATPKDTQYF. The CDR3, as DNA: TGTGCCAGCAGCTTAGCCACACCTAAGGATACGCAGTATTTT.

This clonotype was seen a handful of times. The chain combines TRBV7-6 with TRBJ1-5; the D gene is possibly TRBD1 (6 bases). The CDR3 has 16 residues. V lost 1 base to trimming and J lost 5 bases, with 15 bases between them. CDR1 and CDR2 from the germline V gene are SGHVS and FNYEAQ. The CDR3: CASSLVGGRGDQPQHF. The CDR3 DNA reads TGTGCCAGCAGCTTAGTGGGGGGCCGCGGGGATCAGCCCCAGCATTTT. The full variable domain, with the rest looked up from reference TRBV7-6 and TRBJ1-5, is GAGVSQSPRYKVTKRGQDVALRCDPISGHVSLYWYRQALGQGPEFLTYFNYEAQQDKSGLPNDRFSAERPEGSISTLTIQRTEQRDSAMYRCASSLVGGRGDQPQHFGDGTRLSIL.

The CDR3 reads CASSRKGPGQGENYEQYF. Here the CDR3 DNA reads TGCGCCAGCAGTCGTAAGGGACCAGGACAGGGGGAAAACTACGAGCAGTACTTC. The chain couples TRBV4-1 to TRBJ2-7, with 10 positions matching TRBD1. Germline V gene lookup returns CDR1 MGHRA and CDR2 YSYEKL. The ends lost 6 bases at V and 3 bases at J; junction bases unmatched: 17. CDR3 length: 18 residues.

V usage is TRBV25-1 and J usage is TRBJ2-3; 7 nucleotides line up with TRBD1. Germline CDR1 reads MGHDK; CDR2 reads SYGVNS. The CDR3 has 19 amino acids. The ends lost 3 bases at V and 2 bases at J; junction bases unmatched: 17. This chain's CDR3 is CASSESRGKGPHPTDTQYF. DNA for the CDR3: TGTGCCAGCAGTGAGTCCAGGGGGAAAGGTCCCCACCCCACAGATACGCAGTATTTT.

This clonotype was detected a few times. This sequence joins TRBV24-1 and TRBJ2-3; 14 nucleotides match TRBD2. Germline CDR1 KGHDR, CDR2 SFDVKD. V was clipped by 4 bases and J by 6 bases; unmatched bases: 5. The CDR3 is 16 residues long. The CDR3 reads CATSDPGTSGGDTQYF. The CDR3 DNA reads TGTGCCACCAGTGACCCCGGGACTAGCGGGGGTGATACGCAGTATTTT.

V gene TRBV5-1 combines with J gene TRBJ2-1; 12 bases match TRBD2. Germline CDR1 SGHRS, CDR2 YFSETQ. V lost 1 base to trimming and J lost 7 bases; unmatched junction nucleotides: 9. CDR3 length: 17 amino acids. Here the CDR3 reads CASSLLPLAGGQNEQFF. CDR3 DNA sequence: TGCGCCAGCAGCTTGCTCCCTCTAGCGGGGGGGCAGAATGAGCAGTTCTTC.

About this clonotype: Given a much more abundant clone one base away, this may be a read error. The chain has TRBV7-2 and TRBJ2-5; D uncertain. CDR3 length equals 14 residues. In germline, CDR1 is SGHTA, CDR2 FQGNSA. V was cut by 6 bases and J by 2 bases, with 13 bases left in between. The CDR3 is CASSFTWPQETQYF. The CDR3 nucleotides are TGTGCCAGCAGTTTTACATGGCCACAAGAGACCCAGTACTTC.

The rearrangement links TRBV5-1 to TRBJ2-7, with D possibly TRBD2 on 6 matching bases. Germline V lookup: CDR1 SGHRS, CDR2 YFSETQ. V was trimmed by 4 bases and J by 5 bases, leaving 16 bases between them. The CDR3 has 14 amino acids. This CDR3 reads CASSLGLIGDEQYF. The CDR3 DNA is TGCGCCAGCAGCCTGGGACTCATAGGGGACGAGCAGTACTTC.

In the case of this clonotype: At one of its ends the junction is not consistent with the germline gene, which may arise from a read error. This rearrangement joins TRBV29-1 to TRBJ2-3; a weak D match, TRBD1 (5 bases). Germline V gives CDR1 SQVTM, CDR2 ANQGSEA. The CDR3 has 13 amino acids. The CDR3 DNA sequence: TGCAGCGTCGAAGGACAAATGACAGATACGCAGTATTTT. It is translated as CSVEGQMTDTQYF.

This clonotype appeared a few times. V usage is TRBV6-5 and J usage is TRBJ1-1; TRBD1 matches 7 bases. Germline CDR1 MNHEY, CDR2 SVGAGI. This CDR3 contains 13 residues. Unmatched junction bases numbered 4, after V lost 6 bases and J lost 3 bases. For the CDR3, the DNA is TGTGCCAGCAGGGCAGGGGGTCACACTGAAGCTTTCTTT. Translated: CASRAGGHTEAFF.

This clonotype was seen a handful of times. This chain joins TRBV7-9 and TRBJ1-1; maybe TRBD1 (6 bases). The V gene's germline CDR1 is SEHNR and CDR2 FQNEAQ (reference sequence). Trimming removed 5 bases from V and 5 bases from J, with 21 bases in between. The CDR3 sequence is 16 residues long. The CDR3 DNA is TGTGCCAGCAGCCTACGTTCAGGGGAGGCGAGGACTGAAGCTTTCTTT. Its protein is CASSLRSGEARTEAFF.

This clonotype occurred many times. V and J are TRBV2 and TRBJ2-3; 12 positions match TRBD2. The CDR3 has 14 residues. Germline CDR1 reads SNHLY; CDR2 reads FYNNEI. V shed 8 bases and J 2 bases; nucleotides not matched to a gene: 2. The CDR3 sequence is CASRLAGVTDTQYF. The CDR3 DNA is TGTGCCAGCCGACTAGCGGGGGTCACAGATACGCAGTATTTT.

This clonotype occurred a few times. The chain joins TRBV4-1 to TRBJ2-1; 8 bases are shared with TRBD1. The J segment lost 7 bases and the V segment lost 3 bases, leaving 8 bases of the junction unmatched. The CDR3 runs 15 residues. Germline CDR1 is MGHRA and CDR2 is YSYEKL. CDR3 nucleotide sequence: TGCGCCAGCAGCCAGGCCCAGGGGGCGCAGAATGAGCAGTTCTTC. It is translated as CASSQAQGAQNEQFF.

The chain carries TRBV10-3 and TRBJ2-3; D unclear. The germline CDR1 and CDR2 sequences are ENHRY and SYGVKD. The length of the CDR3 is 14 residues. V lost 6 bases, J lost 4 bases, and 14 bases lay in between. Here the CDR3 reads CAISDENVPDTQYF. CDR3 sequence (DNA): TGTGCCATCAGCGATGAAAACGTTCCAGATACGCAGTATTTT.

This clonotype was observed many times. Here the CDR3 reads CASSVDATSGGYEQFF. In nucleotides, the CDR3 is TGTGCCAGCAGCGTAGATGCGACTAGCGGGGGCTATGAGCAGTTCTTC. The chain carries TRBV7-2 and TRBJ2-1; 12 nucleotides line up with TRBD2. Germline trimming cut 5 bases from V and 8 bases from J; bases unmatched to any gene: 10. The CDR3 is 16 residues long. Per the germline V gene, CDR1 is SGHTA and CDR2 is FQGNSA. Complete variable domain (other parts from reference TRBV7-2 and TRBJ2-1): GAGVSQSPSNKVTEKGKDVELRCDPISGHTALYWYRQSLGQGLEFLIYFQGNSAPDKSGLPSDRFSAERTGGSVSTLTIQRTQQEDSAVYLCASSVDATSGGYEQFFGPGTRLTVL.